These 5 T cell receptor beta chains were sequenced from one sample in a study of T cell responses to AZD1222 COVID-19 vaccine. TCRdb keeps only in-frame clones here, not all; method: immunoSEQ multiplex PCR. The sample lists around 63,000 clones; 85% were seen once. The source material was peripheral blood, sampled on day 0 of AZD1222 vaccination. These receptors originate from an adult in good health.

The chain recombines TRBV3-1 (or the pseudogene TRBV3-2) with TRBJ1-2; D call uncertain. CDR1 and CDR2 from the germline V gene are LGHDT and YNNKEL (reference sequence). V gave up 2 bases and J gave up 7 bases, with 17 bases separating them. The CDR3 loop spans 15 amino acids. In DNA form, the CDR3 reads TGTGCCAGCAGCCAAAACCCGGGCGGTAGCGGTGGCTACACCTTC. Amino acid sequence: CASSQNPGGSGGYTF.

The J gene is TRBJ2-2, the V gene TRBV10-3, with 12 bases lining up with TRBD1. V lost 0 bases, J lost 6 bases, and 2 bases stayed unmatched. CDR3 size: 16 residues. Germline values: CDR1 ENHRY, CDR2 SYGVKD. In nucleotides, the CDR3 is TGTGCCATCAGTGAGTCGGGGACAGGGGGCTCCGGGGAGCTGTTTTTT. Protein product: CAISESGTGGSGELFF.

This chain uses TRBV19 with TRBJ2-1; no clear D. The V gene's germline CDR1 is LNHDA and CDR2 SQIVND (reference sequence). The CDR3 extends over 15 amino acids. With 2 bases removed from V and 2 bases from J, the gap between germline ends came to 10 bases. CDR3 DNA: TGTGCCAGTAGTATAATGGGTAGTCCCTACAATGAGCAGTTCTTC. The encoded protein is CASSIMGSPYNEQFF.

The chain employs TRBV21-1 and TRBJ1-5. TRBV21-1 is deemed a pseudogene. This CDR3 spans 17 amino acids. CDR3 coding DNA: TGTGCCAGCAGCAAAAACGCCTCGCGGGATAGCAATCAGCCCCAGCATTTT. Translation: CASSKNASRDSNQPQHF.

The V call is TRBV5-4, the J call TRBJ1-4; D is unresolved. Germline V CDR1 and CDR2: SGHNT, YYREEE (reference sequence). The CDR3 covers 15 residues. Trimming left V 4 bases short and J 0 bases short, with 10 bases between. CDR3 in amino acids: CASSPDIATNEKLFF. CDR3 sequence (DNA): TGTGCCAGCAGCCCCGACATCGCAACTAATGAAAAACTGTTTTTT.